The 24 T cell receptor beta chains below were found in one sample sequenced in a study of T cell changes during pregnancy in multiple sclerosis. Profiled with immunoSEQ multiplex PCR; TCRdb holds only in-frame clones, not every one. The sample contains around 26,000 clones, approximately 89% of which appear only once. Sequenced material: CD8+ T cells from peripheral blood mononuclear cells, taken in the first trimester of pregnancy. Receptors originate from a female donor in good health, enrolled as a control in a pregnancy study.

The sample holds a few counts of this clone. The rearrangement links TRBV11-2 to TRBJ1-6; D possibly corresponds to TRBD1 (6 bases). CDR3 length equals 18 residues. Deletions cut 4 bases from V and 0 bases from J, with 16 bases between. Germline V gene data show CDR1 as SGHAT and CDR2 as FQNNGV. The CDR3 bases are TGTGCCAGCAGCTCTAACCCGACAGGTAGCTCCTATAATTCACCCCTCCACTTT. It is translated as CASSSNPTGSSYNSPLHF.

The V and J genes are TRBV10-1 and TRBJ2-2; 9 positions agree with TRBD2. This CDR3 has 15 amino acids. Germline V gives CDR1 WNHNN, CDR2 SYGVQD (reference sequence). Unmatched junction bases numbered 4, after V lost 3 bases and J lost 5 bases. In nucleotides, the CDR3 is TGCGCCAGCAGTGACGAGCGGGGGGTTACCGGGGAGCTGTTTTTT. Translated: CASSDERGVTGELFF.

This chain joins TRBV6-5 and TRBJ2-6; TRBD2 might be the D (6 bases). Germline V lookup: CDR1 MNHEY, CDR2 SVGAGI. This CDR3 region has 15 residues. Trimming took off 0 bases at V and 3 bases at J, with 6 bases between the two ends. The DNA for the CDR3 is TGTGCCAGCAGTTACTCGACTAGTGGGGCCAACGTCCTGACTTTC. Translating it yields CASSYSTSGANVLTF.

The rearrangement joins TRBV4-1 to TRBJ2-3; the match to TRBD1 covers 8 bases. Germline V CDR1 and CDR2: MGHRA, YSYEKL. The CDR3 loop spans 16 amino acids. V was pared by 4 bases and J by 5 bases, with 11 bases of the junction left unmatched. The CDR3 DNA reads TGCGCCAGCAGCCCCCACCCCCCCAGGGGGCAAGATACGCAGTATTTT. Amino acid sequence: CASSPHPPRGQDTQYF.

The rearrangement links TRBV28 to TRBJ2-7, with 10 bases aligning to TRBD1. The trim removed 8 bases at V and 5 bases at J, leaving 9 bases unmatched. The CDR3 spans 14 residues. Per the germline V gene, CDR1 is MDHEN and CDR2 is SYDVKM. CDR3 loop: CASRDRGSSHEQYF. DNA for the CDR3: TGTGCCAGCCGGGACAGGGGATCCAGCCACGAGCAGTACTTC.

The V call is TRBV6-5, the J call TRBJ2-7, with 11 bases that match TRBD2. The germline V gene has CDR1 MNHEY and CDR2 SVGAGI. This CDR3 spans 14 amino acids. The trim removed 2 bases at V and 3 bases at J, leaving 0 bases unmatched. CDR3 coding DNA: TGTGCCAGCAGTTACGGGACTAGCGGCTACGAGCAGTACTTC. Encoded protein: CASSYGTSGYEQYF.

The J gene is TRBJ1-5, the V gene TRBV21-1. TRBV21-1 is shown as a pseudogene. CDR3 length: 16 amino acids. CDR3 region: CASSKGCIIRDQPQHF. In nucleotides, the CDR3 is TGTGCCAGCAGCAAAGGCTGTATCATTCGAGATCAGCCCCAGCATTTT.

The chain uses TRBV7-9 and TRBJ2-7; 12 bases line up with TRBD2. There are 19 residues in the CDR3. Trimming took 11 bases from V and 0 from J; bases not matched to a gene: 20. Germline assignment: CDR1 SEHNR and CDR2 FQNEAQ (reference sequence). The CDR3 protein is CAHRQNLAGGLFLSYEQYF. The CDR3 region has the DNA TGTGCCCATAGGCAGAACCTAGCGGGAGGGCTCTTTCTCTCCTACGAGCAGTACTTC.

The chain recombines TRBV28 with TRBJ1-1; 9 bases line up with TRBD1. The trim removed 6 bases at V and 3 bases at J, leaving 8 bases unmatched. CDR3 size: 15 residues. Germline V CDR1 and CDR2: MDHEN, SYDVKM. CDR3 nucleotides: TGTGCCAGCAGCAAAACAGGGGGCTGGGACACTGAAGCTTTCTTT. Its translation: CASSKTGGWDTEAFF.

CDR3 DNA sequence: TGTGCCAGCAGCAATTGGGCCGGGGGTGGCTACACCTTC. As protein: CASSNWAGGGYTF. The chain carries TRBV21-1 and TRBJ1-2. TRBV21-1 counts as a pseudogene. The CDR3 loop spans 13 amino acids.

The chain links TRBV19 to TRBJ1-2; weak D call: TRBD1 (6 bases). V lost 5 bases and J lost 2, with 18 bases in between. Germline-derived CDR1 and CDR2 are LNHDA and SQIVND (reference sequence). This CDR3 has 16 residues. CDR3 amino acids: CASSPTDSARNYGYTF. The CDR3 region has the DNA TGTGCCAGTAGTCCAACGGACAGCGCACGGAACTATGGCTACACCTTC.

The chain is built from TRBV27 and TRBJ1-4; possible D gene TRBD1, 5 bases. V dropped 2 bases and J dropped 8 bases, with 12 bases sitting between them. Looked up from germline, CDR1 is MNHEY and CDR2 is SMNVEV (reference sequence). This CDR3 has 14 residues. As DNA, the CDR3 is TGTGCCAGCAGTTTAGGGGGGTTAGGGGAAAAACTGTTTTTT. Its translation is CASSLGGLGEKLFF.

This rearrangement joins TRBV7-9 to TRBJ2-1; 7 bases are a match to TRBD2. From germline, CDR1 is SEHNR and CDR2 FQNEAQ (reference sequence). The J segment lost 4 bases and the V segment lost 5 bases, leaving 14 bases of the junction unmatched. The CDR3 runs to 17 residues. Here the CDR3 DNA reads TGTGCCAGCAGCCCCGACCCGGGACTACCGCTATACAATGAGCAGTTCTTC. It is translated as CASSPDPGLPLYNEQFF.

The sample holds one count of this clone. The V gene is TRBV28, the J gene TRBJ2-7; 7 nucleotides match TRBD2. CDR3 length equals 14 residues. CDR1 is MDHEN, CDR2 SYDVKM, per germline. Trimming at V came to 4 bases and at J to 3 bases, leaving 6 bases not matched to a gene. CDR3 DNA: TGTGCCAGCAGTTCTAGCGGAGGGCTCTACGAGCAGTACTTC. Translated: CASSSSGGLYEQYF. The full variable domain, its missing parts supplied by reference TRBV28 and TRBJ2-7, is DVKVTQSSRYLVKRTGEKVFLECVQDMDHENMFWYRQDPGLGLRLIYFSYDVKMKEKGDIPEGYSVSREKKERFSLILESASTNQTSMYLCASSSSGGLYEQYFGPGTRLTVT.

The chain has TRBV19 and TRBJ2-2; TRBD1 might be the D (6 bases). The germline V gene encodes CDR1 LNHDA and CDR2 SQIVND (reference sequence). The CDR3 covers 14 residues. The V end was cut by 6 bases, the J end by 3 bases, with 11 bases between. The CDR3 region is CASRPQGYTGELFF. Written as DNA, the CDR3 is TGTGCCAGTAGGCCACAGGGTTACACCGGGGAGCTGTTTTTT.

This sequence joins TRBV6-5 and TRBJ2-7; 8 nucleotides line up with TRBD1. This CDR3 has 15 amino acids. Trimming at V came to 5 bases and at J to 0 bases, leaving 6 bases not matched to a gene. The germline V gene encodes CDR1 MNHEY and CDR2 SVGAGI. Here the CDR3 DNA reads TGTGCCAGCAGTCCGACAGGGGCCAGCTCCTACGAGCAGTACTTC. As protein: CASSPTGASSYEQYF.

The chain combines TRBV5-6 with TRBJ1-4, with D perhaps TRBD1 (5 bases). Trimming left V 3 bases short and J 5 bases short, with 11 bases between. Germline V gene data show CDR1 as SGHDT and CDR2 as YYEEEE. The CDR3 runs to 14 residues. Here the CDR3 DNA reads TGTGCCAGCAGCTGGCAGGGTTCGAATGAAAAACTGTTTTTT. Encoded protein: CASSWQGSNEKLFF. The entire variable domain, with the rest obtained from reference TRBV5-6 and TRBJ1-4, is as follows: DAGVTQSPTHLIKTRGQQVTLRCSPKSGHDTVSWYQQALGQGPQFIFQYYEEEERQRGNFPDRFSGHQFPNYSSELNVNALLLGDSALYLCASSWQGSNEKLFFGSGTQLSVL.

The chain links TRBV15 to TRBJ1-2, with D possibly being TRBD1 (5 bases). V was pared by 0 bases and J by 6 bases, with 11 bases between. In germline, CDR1 is LNHNV, CDR2 YYDKDF (reference sequence). The CDR3 sequence is 14 residues long. CDR3 protein: CATSRDRAGDGYTF. The CDR3 coding sequence is TGTGCCACCAGCAGAGACAGGGCAGGAGATGGCTACACCTTC.

The chain couples TRBV5-1 to TRBJ1-5, with TRBD1 identical over 8 bases. The CDR3 has 16 amino acids. The V gene's germline CDR1 is SGHRS and CDR2 YFSETQ. J gave up 0 bases and V 4 bases, and 6 bases lay outside the gene matches. The CDR3 DNA follows: TGCGCCAGCAGCCTCGGACAGGGCAGTAGCAATCAGCCCCAGCATTTT. Its translation: CASSLGQGSSNQPQHF.

This clone has a handful of counts. J is TRBJ2-7 and V is TRBV7-9, with D tentatively TRBD1 (5 bases). CDR3 length equals 14 residues. The germline gives CDR1 SEHNR, CDR2 FQNEAQ (reference sequence). V shed 0 bases and J shed 3 bases, with 9 bases lying between them. The CDR3 DNA reads as TGTGCCAGCAGCTTAGCGGAGACAGACTACGAGCAGTACTTC. Its protein product is CASSLAETDYEQYF.

For this clone: Germline is not matched at one junction end, which may reflect a read error. The chain has TRBV19 and TRBJ2-1; TRBD1 matches 12 bases. Germline assignment: CDR1 LNHDA and CDR2 SQIVND (reference sequence). The CDR3 has 16 residues. This CDR3 reads CASSIKGQGAYDEQFF. Here the CDR3 DNA reads TGTGCCAGTAGTATTAAGGGACAGGGGGCCTACGATGAGCAGTTCTTC.

In this sample, this clone turned up many times. The genes are TRBV10-3 and TRBJ1-6, with TRBD1 matching 8 bases. Germline values: CDR1 ENHRY, CDR2 SYGVKD. The CDR3 runs 15 residues. Unmatched junction bases numbered 2, after V lost 4 bases and J lost 3 bases. This chain's CDR3 is CAISGGQDYNSPLHF. In nucleotides, the CDR3 is TGTGCCATCAGTGGGGGACAGGACTATAATTCACCCCTCCACTTT.

The chain couples TRBV27 to TRBJ2-2; D is perhaps TRBD2 (6 bases). The germline gives CDR1 MNHEY, CDR2 SMNVEV (reference sequence). Between the trimmed V and J ends, which lost 6 bases and 4 bases, there was a span of 9 bases. The CDR3 extends over 13 amino acids. The chain's CDR3 is CASSLTSTGELFF. Here the CDR3 DNA reads TGTGCCAGCAGCTTGACTAGCACCGGGGAGCTGTTTTTT.

The V gene is TRBV27, the J gene TRBJ2-1; tentative D call: TRBD1 (7 bases). Trimming shortened V by 6 bases and J by 1 base, and 16 bases separated the two germline ends. Germline lookup yields CDR1 MNHEY and CDR2 SMNVEV (reference sequence). The CDR3 is 16 residues long. The CDR3 DNA follows: TGTGCCAGCAGCTTTCTCCCAGGGGGGTCCTACAATGAGCAGTTCTTC. The encoded protein is CASSFLPGGSYNEQFF.